The 15 T cell receptor beta chains given below trace back to one sample, sequenced in a study of sequential checkpoint blockade in melanoma. Clones were read by immunoSEQ multiplex PCR, and TCRdb kept only the in-frame ones, dropping some. This sample has 34,000 or so clones, with approximately 81% found just once. Documented treatment: randomized to nivolumab then ipilimumab (arm A) or the reverse (arm B). The sequences come from CD8+ T cells sorted from blood (inferred from file names), collected from a patient given nivolumab and ipilimumab in sequence. These TCRs come from a human donor with melanoma.

The table lists this clone with a few counts. In nucleotides, the CDR3 is TGTGCCAGCAGTTTCGACAGGGGCCTCTACAATGAGCAGTTCTTC. It codes for CASSFDRGLYNEQFF. The chain is built from TRBV28 and TRBJ2-1, with 8 bases lining up with TRBD1. Germline V gene sequence: CDR1 MDHEN, CDR2 SYDVKM. The CDR3 is 15 amino acids. V was pared by 3 bases and J by 3 bases, with 4 bases of the junction left unmatched. Based on the CDR3 plus reference TRBV28 and TRBJ2-1, the full variable domain is DVKVTQSSRYLVKRTGEKVFLECVQDMDHENMFWYRQDPGLGLRLIYFSYDVKMKEKGDIPEGYSVSREKKERFSLILESASTNQTSMYLCASSFDRGLYNEQFFGPGTRLTVL.

The rearrangement joins TRBV27 to TRBJ2-7; D not resolved. The CDR3 runs 13 residues. Germline-derived CDR1 and CDR2 are MNHEY and SMNVEV (reference sequence). Trimming took 5 bases from V and 2 from J, leaving 10 bases between them. This CDR3 is CASSPDFPYEQYF. The CDR3 region has the DNA TGTGCCAGCAGTCCCGACTTCCCCTACGAGCAGTACTTC.

The chain carries TRBV5-1 and TRBJ1-5; the D is unclear. Trimming shortened V by 4 bases and J by 0 bases, and 8 bases separated the two germline ends. Germline loops: CDR1 SGHRS, CDR2 YFSETQ. This CDR3 spans 14 amino acids. DNA for the CDR3: TGCGCCAGCAGCCCCGACAATAGCAATCAGCCCCAGCATTTT. Translation gives CASSPDNSNQPQHF.

CDR3: CASSARQRGMDTQYF. The CDR3, as DNA: TGTGCCAGCAGTGCCCGACAGCGGGGGATGGATACGCAGTATTTT. This chain uses TRBV28 with TRBJ2-3, with 8 bases fitting TRBD2. From germline, CDR1 is MDHEN and CDR2 SYDVKM. Trimming took 5 bases from V and 6 from J; bases not matched to a gene: 10. This CDR3 region has 15 residues.

V is TRBV15 and J is TRBJ2-5, with D perhaps matching TRBD2 (5 bases). V dropped 0 bases and J dropped 5 bases, with 19 bases sitting between them. The germline gives CDR1 LNHNV, CDR2 YYDKDF (reference sequence). CDR3 size: 17 residues. Written as DNA, the CDR3 is TGTGCCACCAGCAGAGAGTCACCAGCGGTTGGGTGGGAGACCCAGTACTTC. Protein: CATSRESPAVGWETQYF.

This clone was found once. The chain recombines TRBV6-6 with TRBJ2-1; 10 nucleotides agree with TRBD1. V trimming: 7 bases; J trimming: 4 bases; junction bases outside the gene matches: 7. Per the germline V gene, CDR1 is MNHNY and CDR2 is SVGAGI (reference sequence). The length of the CDR3 is 15 residues. The CDR3 reads CASTYGDRGYNEQFF. CDR3 DNA sequence: TGTGCCAGCACCTACGGGGACAGGGGATACAATGAGCAGTTCTTC.

The chain couples TRBV9 to TRBJ2-5, with D tentatively TRBD1 (6 bases). The closer fit of TRBJ2-7 to the DNA end suggests the J call may be wrong. CDR3 length: 16 residues. Germline CDR1 reads SGDLS; CDR2 reads YYNGEE. CDR3 DNA sequence: TGTGCCAGCAGTTCCCCCCGGGACAAGAACTCCTACGAGCAGTACTTC. Protein: CASSSPRDKNSYEQYF.

The rearrangement links TRBV27 to TRBJ1-5; TRBD1 matches at 7 bases. The CDR3 consists of 15 residues. After removal of 5 bases from V and 0 bases from J, the junction contained 4 bases not matched to a gene. Germline CDR1 is MNHEY and CDR2 is SMNVEV (reference sequence). CDR3 sequence (DNA): TGTGCCAGCAGTGCACAGGGGTATAGCAATCAGCCCCAGCATTTT. Its protein is CASSAQGYSNQPQHF.

The rearrangement joins TRBV19 to TRBJ2-5; unclear D gene. There are 11 residues in the CDR3. The germline V gene encodes CDR1 LNHDA and CDR2 SQIVND (reference sequence). Trimming removed 3 bases from V and 5 bases from J, with 4 bases in between. The CDR3 region is CASSIQETQYF. DNA for the CDR3: TGTGCCAGTAGTATCCAGGAGACCCAGTACTTC.

This rearrangement joins TRBV9 to TRBJ1-6; the D gene is possibly TRBD1 (6 bases). Looked up from germline, CDR1 is SGDLS and CDR2 is YYNGEE. V lost 3 bases, J lost 14 bases, and 12 bases lay in between. This CDR3 region has 12 residues. The CDR3 reads CASSGGTSTLHF. CDR3 DNA sequence: TGTGCCAGCAGCGGGGGGACATCCACCCTCCACTTT.

V usage is TRBV7-9 and J usage is TRBJ1-1, with TRBD1 identical over 9 bases. Trimming cost V 1 base and J 3 bases; bases outside gene matches: 6. The CDR3 has 16 amino acids. Germline lookup yields CDR1 SEHNR and CDR2 FQNEAQ (reference sequence). The CDR3 protein is CASSLGLQGADTEAFF. CDR3 sequence (DNA): TGTGCCAGCAGCTTAGGGTTACAGGGGGCGGACACTGAAGCTTTCTTT.

V and J are TRBV7-6 and TRBJ2-6; TRBD1 agrees at 9 bases. The CDR3 extends over 17 amino acids. V trimming: 3 bases; J trimming: 0 bases; junction bases outside the gene matches: 3. CDR1 and CDR2 from the germline V gene are SGHVS and FNYEAQ. CDR3 DNA: TGTGCCAGCAGCTTCCGGGACAGGGTCTCTGGGGCCAACGTCCTGACTTTC. Its translation: CASSFRDRVSGANVLTF.

The chain employs TRBV18 and TRBJ1-3; 8 bases line up with TRBD1. In germline, CDR1 is KGHSH, CDR2 LQKENI. V dropped 0 bases and J dropped 2; count of bases not matched to a gene: 3. The CDR3 has 16 amino acids. CDR3 nucleotide sequence: TGTGCCAGCTCACCACCGGGCAGGGGGCCTGGAAACACCATATATTTT. Its translation: CASSPPGRGPGNTIYF.

This sequence joins TRBV30 and TRBJ2-7; TRBD1 agrees at 10 bases. The CDR3 covers 14 residues. The V segment lost 2 bases and the J segment 2 bases; nucleotides outside the gene matches: 3. Germline CDR1 GTSNPN, CDR2 SVGIG (reference sequence). CDR3 loop: CAWSRDRGAYEQYF. The CDR3 nucleotides are TGTGCCTGGAGTAGGGACAGGGGCGCCTACGAGCAGTACTTC.

CDR3 nucleotide sequence: TGTGCCAGCAGGGCTAGCGGAGGGGCGGAGACCCAGTACTTC. Translation: CASRASGGAETQYF. The V and J genes are TRBV2 and TRBJ2-5; TRBD2 agrees at 7 bases. Per the germline V gene, CDR1 is SNHLY and CDR2 is FYNNEI. The CDR3 totals 14 residues. Unmatched junction bases numbered 9, after V lost 6 bases and J lost 5 bases.